This TCR beta chain was captured in a study of CD4 T cells in relation to SARS-CoV-2 and coronaviruses. On the study more broadly: The restricting HLA molecule for shared crossreactive spike epitopes was mapped.

The unexposed donors gave CD4+ T cells in 2011-2018, prior to COVID-19. Isolation of CD4+ T cells took place after around 11 days in culture. Germline CDR1 and CDR2: MNHEY and SVGAGI. This CDR3 spans 13 amino acids. With 7 bases removed from V and 2 bases from J, the gap between germline ends came to 12 bases. Assay used: immunoSEQ multiplex PCR; TCRdb lists only in-frame clones, some missing. Among some 22,000 clones listed, around 78% were seen once. On this clone: The antigen remains unidentified.

The source of this sequence is a human donor in good health. Sequenced sample: CD4+ T cells from PBMCs, cultured in vitro. The chain combines TRBV6-5 with TRBJ2-7, with D tentatively TRBD1 (6 bases). The CDR3 region is CASTQTGTYEQYF. CDR3 in DNA: TGTGCCAGCACCCAGACAGGTACCTACGAGCAGTACTTC.